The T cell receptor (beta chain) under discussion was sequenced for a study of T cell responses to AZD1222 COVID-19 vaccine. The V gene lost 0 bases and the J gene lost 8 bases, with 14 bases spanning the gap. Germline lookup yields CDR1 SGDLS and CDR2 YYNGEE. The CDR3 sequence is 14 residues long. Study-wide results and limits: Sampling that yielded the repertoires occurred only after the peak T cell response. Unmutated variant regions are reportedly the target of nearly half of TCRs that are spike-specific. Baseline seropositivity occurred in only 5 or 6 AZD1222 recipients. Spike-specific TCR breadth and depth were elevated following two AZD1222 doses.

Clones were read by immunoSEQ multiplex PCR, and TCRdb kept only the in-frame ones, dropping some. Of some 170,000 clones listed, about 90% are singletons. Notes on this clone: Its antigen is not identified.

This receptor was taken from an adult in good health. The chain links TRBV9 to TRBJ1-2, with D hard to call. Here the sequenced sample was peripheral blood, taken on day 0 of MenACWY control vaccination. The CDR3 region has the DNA TGTGCCAGCAGCGTAGGGGTTTTGGGTGAAGGCTACACCTTC. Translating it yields CASSVGVLGEGYTF.